In its sample, the clone carrying this TCR beta chain was seen a few times. Its antigen is currently unknown. No conserved phenylalanine or tryptophan is present at the end of the CDR3, so a read error is the likely explanation. Trimming pared 0 bases from V and 2 bases from J, leaving 19 bases between. Germline V gene lookup returns CDR1 LGHDT and CDR2 YNNKEL (reference sequence). The CDR3 is 18 amino acids. The data were taken from a study of molecular identifiers for immune sequencing clone quantification. Libraries from naive CD8 cells were generated from approximately 20,000 to 1,000,000 sorted cells (with 10%, 30% or 50% RNA). When naive CD8 T cells were sorted, they were gated as CD8+CD4-CCR7+CD45RA+. The study's findings and limits: Over 98% of effector molecules, but under 1% in naive cells, were held by clones with more than 20 RNA copies.

Previously described methods and listed TCR primers were used for bulk TCR libraries. TCRdb reprocessed the PCR reads via MiXCR and lists one record per CDR3 protein. Of 250,000 to 350,000 distinct CDR3 sequences listed, roughly 23% were seen once; the top ten hold 0.7% to 0.9%. The sequencing sample was made of naive CD8+ T cells from blood, with Jurkat cell RNA spiked in. Subset given: FACS-sorted CD8+CD4-CCR7+CD45RA+ naive T cells. This chain joins TRBV3-1 and TRBJ2-5; no reliable D call. This clonotype originated in a human donor in good health. Some libraries in this study had Jurkat cell RNA spiked in. The CDR3 region has the DNA TGTGCCAGCAGCCAAGATACCTTAAGGATCGAGACACAAGAGACCCAGTACCTC. Translating it yields CASSQDTLRIETQETQYL.